The 32 T cell receptor beta chains listed next were all sequenced from one sample in a study of chemoradiotherapy in HPV16-positive cancers (dated by TCRdb to 2022 to 2024). Library prep was done by the immunoSEQ multiplex PCR assay. TCRdb re-hosts the immuneACCESS table, in-frame sequences only. Its copies lack some clones; in the studies checked, an unresolved V gene accounts for under half of them, and the cause for the rest is not known. Present in this sample are 9,500 to 15,000 clones, 80% to 90% of which were seen just once. The ten most abundant clones make up approximately 3% of the sample. The source was blood, collected from a patient who underwent chemoradiotherapy. Every receptor here comes from a human donor with HPV-associated anogenital cancer.

The chain uses TRBV5-1 and TRBJ1-1, with no clear D. The CDR3 extends over 15 amino acids. Germline V lookup: CDR1 SGHRS, CDR2 YFSETQ. V lost 1 base to trimming and J lost 2 bases, with 12 bases between them. CDR3 sequence: CASSLQGSSNTEAFF. The CDR3 DNA is TGCGCCAGCAGCTTGCAAGGTTCCTCAAACACTGAAGCTTTCTTT.

This clone appeared a few times. The rearrangement joins TRBV5-6 to TRBJ2-3; D is uncertain. Germline V gives CDR1 SGHDT, CDR2 YYEEEE. This CDR3 has 12 residues. Trimming took off 0 bases at V and 5 bases at J, with 4 bases between the two ends. The CDR3 is CASSLAIDTQYF. In DNA form, the CDR3 reads TGTGCCAGCAGCTTGGCTATAGATACGCAGTATTTT.

This clone has only one observation. The rearrangement uses TRBV18 and TRBJ2-7; 12 bases match TRBD2. The germline CDR1 and CDR2 sequences are KGHSH and LQKENI. The CDR3 loop spans 14 amino acids. V was clipped by 6 bases and J by 1 base; unmatched bases: 1. For the CDR3, the DNA is TGTGCCAGCTCGACTAGCGGGGGATCCTACGAGCAGTACTTC. It translates to CASSTSGGSYEQYF.

Written as DNA, the CDR3 is TGTGCCAGTAGCCAACTCTCAGGGGACGAGCAGTACTTC. This translates into CASSQLSGDEQYF. V usage is TRBV19 and J usage is TRBJ2-7; TRBD1 might be the D (6 bases). Between the trimmed V and J ends, which lost 6 bases and 5 bases, there was a span of 14 bases. The germline gives CDR1 LNHDA, CDR2 SQIVND (reference sequence). The length of the CDR3 is 13 residues.

The chain carries TRBV4-1 and TRBJ1-4, with TRBD1 as a possible D gene (5 bases). Deletions cut 3 bases from V and 5 bases from J, with 13 bases between. CDR1 is MGHRA, CDR2 YSYEKL, per germline. CDR3 length: 15 amino acids. The CDR3 loop reads CASSQTRGKNEKLFF. CDR3 DNA sequence: TGCGCCAGCAGCCAGACCCGGGGCAAAAATGAAAAACTGTTTTTT.

The rearrangement links TRBV9 to TRBJ1-2, with D unresolved. Germline CDR1 is SGDLS and CDR2 is YYNGEE. The length of the CDR3 is 13 residues. Trimming removed 0 bases from V and 5 bases from J, with 8 bases in between. The CDR3, as DNA: TGTGCCAGCAGCGTAGAAGGTCATTATGGCTACACCTTC. Its protein is CASSVEGHYGYTF.

This chain joins TRBV7-2 and TRBJ2-7; D may be TRBD2 (7 bases). V lost 5 bases and J 2 bases, leaving 16 bases between the germline ends. Looked up from germline, CDR1 is SGHTA and CDR2 is FQGNSA. The CDR3 is 15 amino acids. CDR3 coding DNA: TGTGCCAGCAGCCCCCCGGCGGGGGCAGCCTACGAGCAGTACTTC. It is translated as CASSPPAGAAYEQYF.

This clone has more than one count but fewer than ten. V usage is TRBV30 and J usage is TRBJ1-3; D uncertain. Germline CDR1 GTSNPN, CDR2 SVGIG (reference sequence). The CDR3 has 11 residues. Trimming removed 2 bases from V and 9 bases from J, with 8 bases in between. The CDR3 bases are TGTGCCTGGAGTACCGATTTCACCATATATTTT. Amino acids: CAWSTDFTIYF. The full variable domain, completed using reference TRBV30 and TRBJ1-3, is SQTIHQWPATLVQPVGSPLSLECTVEGTSNPNLYWYRQAAGRGLQLLFYSVGIGQISSEVPQNLSASRPQDRQFILSSKKLLLSDSGFYLCAWSTDFTIYFGEGSWLTVV.

V gene TRBV2 combines with J gene TRBJ2-1, with 7 bases lining up with TRBD2. Germline lookup yields CDR1 SNHLY and CDR2 FYNNEI. After removal of 7 bases from V and 4 bases from J, the junction contained 7 bases not matched to a gene. The CDR3 consists of 14 residues. Here the CDR3 DNA reads TGTGCCAGCATCCGGGGGGTAGGTTACAATGAGCAGTTCTTC. It is translated as CASIRGVGYNEQFF.

The chain employs TRBV4-2 and TRBJ2-5, with D perhaps assigned TRBD1 or TRBD2 (6 bases each). CDR3 size: 17 residues. Germline V CDR1 and CDR2: LGHNA, YNFKEQ. With 2 bases removed from V and 2 bases from J, the gap between germline ends came to 18 bases. CDR3 amino acids: CASSQRPLSGAQETQYF. In nucleotides, the CDR3 is TGTGCCAGCAGCCAACGGCCCCTTTCGGGGGCTCAAGAGACCCAGTACTTC.

The chain joins TRBV11-2 to TRBJ2-7; 8 positions agree with TRBD2. The junction had 12 bases not matched to a gene; V was cut back by 4 bases and J by 4 bases. The CDR3 contains 16 residues. Per germline, CDR1 SGHAT and CDR2 FQNNGV. In DNA form, the CDR3 reads TGTGCCAGCAGCTATGGGGCCGGGAGGGCGGGGTACGAGCAGTACTTC. Translating gives CASSYGAGRAGYEQYF.

This clone was picked up one time. This chain uses TRBV27 with TRBJ2-7; possibly TRBD1 for D (6 bases). CDR3 length: 18 amino acids. Trimming pared 3 bases from V and 4 bases from J, leaving 25 bases between. Germline-derived CDR1 and CDR2 are MNHEY and SMNVEV (reference sequence). CDR3 coding DNA: TGTGCCAGCAGTTTTGATTCGGATTGGGGGACCAGGGGATACGAGCAGTACTTC. It codes for CASSFDSDWGTRGYEQYF.

The V call is TRBV14, the J call TRBJ2-7, with D hard to call. This CDR3 has 13 residues. Germline loops: CDR1 SGHDN, CDR2 FVKESK. With 4 bases removed from V and 7 bases from J, the gap between germline ends came to 14 bases. In DNA form, the CDR3 reads TGTGCCAGCAGCCTATGGGCTACGATTGAGCAGTACTTC. It yields the protein CASSLWATIEQYF.

V and J are TRBV7-2 and TRBJ1-4, with D tentatively TRBD1 (5 bases). The V gene's germline CDR1 is SGHTA and CDR2 FQGNSA. V was cut by 6 bases and J by 6 bases, with 14 bases left in between. There are 14 residues in the CDR3. CDR3 DNA: TGTGCCAGCAGAATCCGGGACGGTTATGAAAAACTGTTTTTT. It translates to CASRIRDGYEKLFF. The full variable domain, completed using reference TRBV7-2 and TRBJ1-4, is GAGVSQSPSNKVTEKGKDVELRCDPISGHTALYWYRQSLGQGLEFLIYFQGNSAPDKSGLPSDRFSAERTGGSVSTLTIQRTQQEDSAVYLCASRIRDGYEKLFFGSGTQLSVL.

CDR3 DNA: TGTGCCAGCAGCGTTACTAACACAGATACGCAGTATTTT. Amino acid sequence: CASSVTNTDTQYF. The chain is built from TRBV7-3 and TRBJ2-3, with D uncertain. The CDR3 length is 13 residues. Trimming took off 5 bases at V and 2 bases at J, with 8 bases between the two ends. Germline assignment: CDR1 SGHTA and CDR2 FQGTGA.

This clone was observed once. V usage is TRBV9 and J usage is TRBJ2-3; 11 positions agree with TRBD2. CDR1 and CDR2 (germline): SGDLS, YYNGEE. Germline trimming cut 0 bases from V and 6 bases from J; bases unmatched to any gene: 3. CDR3 length: 15 amino acids. The CDR3 coding sequence is TGTGCCAGCAGCGTAGTAGCGGGGGGGATGGATACGCAGTATTTT. This codes for CASSVVAGGMDTQYF.

The rearrangement joins TRBV18 to TRBJ2-5; TRBD2 aligns across 10 bases. The CDR3 contains 16 residues. V shed 3 bases, J shed 1 base, and the junction held 5 bases outside the gene matches. The germline V gene has CDR1 KGHSH and CDR2 LQKENI. The chain's CDR3 is CASSPPSGGPQETQYF. The CDR3 DNA reads TGTGCCAGCTCACCTCCTAGCGGGGGACCCCAAGAGACCCAGTACTTC. The variable domain in full, with the rest retrieved from reference TRBV18 and TRBJ2-5, is NAGVMQNPRHLVRRRGQEARLRCSPMKGHSHVYWYRQLPEEGLKFMVYLQKENIIDESGMPKERFSAEFPKEGPSILRIQQVVRGDSAAYFCASSPPSGGPQETQYFGPGTRLLVL.

This chain joins TRBV10-3 and TRBJ1-4; the D is unclear. With 2 bases removed from V and 5 bases from J, the gap between germline ends came to 3 bases. The CDR3 totals 12 residues. Germline V lookup: CDR1 ENHRY, CDR2 SYGVKD. DNA for the CDR3: TGTGCCATCAGTGAGGGGAATGAAAAACTGTTTTTT. Translation gives CAISEGNEKLFF.

This clone was recorded only once. The chain carries TRBV5-1 and TRBJ2-1; possible D gene TRBD1, 5 bases. This CDR3 contains 11 residues. Trimming removed 7 bases from V and 5 bases from J, with 7 bases in between. Per the germline V gene, CDR1 is SGHRS and CDR2 is YFSETQ. The CDR3: CASSTDNEQFF. The CDR3 nucleotides are TGCGCCAGCTCGACAGACAATGAGCAGTTCTTC.

V is TRBV4-1 and J is TRBJ2-5, with TRBD2 identical over 8 bases. Germline-derived CDR1 and CDR2 are MGHRA and YSYEKL. The J segment lost 3 bases and the V segment lost 0 bases, leaving 9 bases of the junction unmatched. The CDR3 has 17 amino acids. The CDR3 protein is CASSQDKWGAGEETQYF. CDR3 nucleotides: TGCGCCAGCAGCCAAGATAAGTGGGGAGCGGGGGAAGAGACCCAGTACTTC.

This rearrangement joins TRBV9 to TRBJ1-6; tentatively, D is TRBD1 (6 bases). V lost 4 bases, J lost 7 bases, and 12 bases lay in between. The length of the CDR3 is 14 residues. Germline CDR1 SGDLS, CDR2 YYNGEE. This chain's CDR3 is CASSPGQLNSPLHF. The CDR3 nucleotides are TGTGCCAGCAGCCCTGGACAGTTGAATTCACCCCTCCACTTT.

V is TRBV7-9 and J is TRBJ1-5; 7 bases are shared with TRBD1. V shed 5 bases, J shed 2 bases, and the junction held 3 bases outside the gene matches. The CDR3 spans 14 residues. In germline, CDR1 is SEHNR, CDR2 FQNEAQ (reference sequence). CDR3 region: CASSRDSRNQPQHF. DNA for the CDR3: TGTGCCAGCAGCCGGGACAGCCGCAATCAGCCCCAGCATTTT. The full variable domain, rest sourced from reference TRBV7-9 and TRBJ1-5, is DTGVSQNPRHKITKRGQNVTFRCDPISEHNRLYWYRQTLGQGPEFLTYFQNEAQLEKSRLLSDRFSAERPKGSFSTLEIQRTEQGDSAMYLCASSRDSRNQPQHFGDGTRLSIL.

The rearrangement links TRBV7-3 to TRBJ2-7; tentative D call: TRBD1 (5 bases). The V and J ends lost 5 bases and 1 base respectively, with 15 bases between them. Germline loops: CDR1 SGHTA, CDR2 FQGTGA. The CDR3 loop spans 15 amino acids. CDR3 DNA: TGTGCCAGCAGCCCCACAGGTAAACCTTCCTACGAGCAGTACTTC. Translating gives CASSPTGKPSYEQYF.

This chain links TRBV29-1 with TRBJ2-1; a weak D match, TRBD2 (5 bases). The CDR3 is made up of 12 amino acids. The germline V and J ends were trimmed by 4 bases and 4 bases, with 8 bases remaining between them. Germline V gene data show CDR1 as SQVTM and CDR2 as ANQGSEA. The CDR3 nucleotides are TGCAGCGTTGGGGAGCTGTACAATGAGCAGTTCTTC. It specifies CSVGELYNEQFF.

The rearrangement joins TRBV7-2 to TRBJ2-5; unclear D gene. The CDR3 has 13 residues. Deletions cut 0 bases from V and 1 base from J, with 3 bases between. Germline V CDR1 and CDR2: SGHTA, FQGNSA. The CDR3 region has the DNA TGTGCCAGCAGCTTAGCCCGCCAAGAGACCCAGTACTTC. The encoded protein is CASSLARQETQYF.

This clone was seen once. The CDR3 DNA reads as TGTGCCAGTAGTATAACCCCGATTGGTCAGGGCCGCCAGCCCCAGCATTTT. It specifies CASSITPIGQGRQPQHF. The gene calls are TRBV19 and TRBJ1-5; tentative D call: TRBD1 (5 bases). Trimming took 2 bases from V and 7 from J, leaving 21 bases between them. The germline V gene has CDR1 LNHDA and CDR2 SQIVND (reference sequence). CDR3 size: 17 residues.

The chain joins TRBV15 to TRBJ2-5; the D gene is possibly TRBD2 (6 bases). V lost 2 bases and J 1 base, leaving 20 bases between the germline ends. The CDR3 is 18 residues long. Germline V gene data show CDR1 as LNHNV and CDR2 as YYDKDF (reference sequence). The CDR3 nucleotides are TGTGCCACCAGCAGACCAACGCGGGTGGGGGGTTTCCAAGAGACCCAGTACTTC. Translated, it gives CATSRPTRVGGFQETQYF.

The rearrangement uses TRBV7-2 and TRBJ2-7; 8 positions match TRBD1. The CDR3 has 14 amino acids. Germline values: CDR1 SGHTA, CDR2 FQGNSA. Trimming at V came to 4 bases and at J to 6 bases, leaving 8 bases not matched to a gene. The CDR3 loop reads CASSSSGQGFEQYF. DNA of the CDR3: TGTGCCAGCAGCTCCAGCGGACAGGGATTCGAGCAGTACTTC.

This clone was picked up one time. The V and J genes are TRBV9 and TRBJ1-6; the match to TRBD1 covers 9 bases. V lost 3 bases, J lost 10 bases, and 5 bases stayed unmatched. The CDR3 spans 14 residues. Germline lookup yields CDR1 SGDLS and CDR2 YYNGEE. The CDR3 DNA follows: TGTGCCAGCAGCGAGACAGGGGGACTATCACCCCTCCACTTT. Amino acid sequence: CASSETGGLSPLHF.

The V call is TRBV19, the J call TRBJ1-2; 7 bases are shared with TRBD1. CDR3 length: 17 amino acids. V lost 3 bases and J lost 2; bases outside the gene matches: 12. From germline, CDR1 is LNHDA and CDR2 SQIVND (reference sequence). CDR3 sequence reads: CASSMSWRAGGNYGYTF. Written as DNA, the CDR3 is TGTGCCAGTAGTATGTCGTGGAGGGCAGGGGGGAACTATGGCTACACCTTC.

This sequence joins TRBV9 and TRBJ1-1; D is unresolved. The CDR3 totals 14 residues. V was shortened by 4 bases and J by 5 bases, with 15 bases between the two germline ends. The germline gives CDR1 SGDLS, CDR2 YYNGEE. CDR3 region: CASSPPWGPTEAFF. The CDR3 DNA sequence: TGTGCCAGCAGCCCTCCTTGGGGTCCGACTGAAGCTTTCTTT.

The chain uses TRBV13 and TRBJ1-1; the match to TRBD1 covers 7 bases. The V and J ends lost 5 bases and 4 bases, in that order; junction bases with no gene match: 4. This CDR3 contains 13 residues. Per the germline V gene, CDR1 is PRHDT and CDR2 is FYEKMQ (reference sequence). Here the CDR3 reads CASSRNRGTEAFF. The CDR3, as DNA: TGTGCCAGCAGCCGAAACAGGGGCACTGAAGCTTTCTTT.